Described below is a single TCR beta chain sequence and its context. This entry comes from a study of cytomegalovirus exposure and HLA in healthy donors. It was with 60 Vbeta and 13 Jbeta primers that the PCR ran. Sequencing was performed with immunoSEQ multiplex PCR; in TCRdb, only in-frame clones are kept and a portion is missing. Its listing shows 100,000 to 150,000 clones. This receptor was obtained from a middle-aged woman in good health and CMV-seronegative. The sequenced sample consisted of PBMCs.

CDR3 DNA sequence: TGTGCGACAGGGAGTATGAGGGAGCAGTACTTC. It yields the protein CATGSMREQYF. The gene calls are TRBV25-1 and TRBJ2-7, with TRBD1 matching over 7 bases. The CDR3 sequence is 11 residues long. Per germline, CDR1 MGHDK and CDR2 SYGVNS.